This T cell receptor (beta chain) was sequenced for a study of STAT5B mutations in CD4+ large granular lymphocyte leukemia. Whole-study results and caveats: Main leukemic clonotypes were patient-specific, but 20% to 25% appeared at low frequency elsewhere.

Points on this clone: Its antigen is still unknown.

Source study methods: The detection floor for productive clonotype frequency was 2.59 x 10-5. The protocol was immunoSEQ multiplex PCR, while the TCRdb copy is restricted to in-frame clones and leaves out a portion. The DNA was the basis for D and trimming; V, J and clone size are from that table. The sample shows about 29,000 clones, approximately 84% of them seen only once. CDR3 size: 14 residues. After removal of 6 bases from V and 5 bases from J, the junction contained 6 bases not matched to a gene. The germline gives CDR1 MDHEN, CDR2 SYDVKM. The receptor's source is a human donor in good health. J is TRBJ2-3 and V is TRBV28; 9 bases line up with TRBD1. Sequencing was carried out using CD4+ T cells from blood buffy coats. CDR3 loop: CASRNTGGIDTQYF. As DNA, the CDR3 is TGTGCCAGCAGAAACACAGGGGGCATAGATACGCAGTATTTT.